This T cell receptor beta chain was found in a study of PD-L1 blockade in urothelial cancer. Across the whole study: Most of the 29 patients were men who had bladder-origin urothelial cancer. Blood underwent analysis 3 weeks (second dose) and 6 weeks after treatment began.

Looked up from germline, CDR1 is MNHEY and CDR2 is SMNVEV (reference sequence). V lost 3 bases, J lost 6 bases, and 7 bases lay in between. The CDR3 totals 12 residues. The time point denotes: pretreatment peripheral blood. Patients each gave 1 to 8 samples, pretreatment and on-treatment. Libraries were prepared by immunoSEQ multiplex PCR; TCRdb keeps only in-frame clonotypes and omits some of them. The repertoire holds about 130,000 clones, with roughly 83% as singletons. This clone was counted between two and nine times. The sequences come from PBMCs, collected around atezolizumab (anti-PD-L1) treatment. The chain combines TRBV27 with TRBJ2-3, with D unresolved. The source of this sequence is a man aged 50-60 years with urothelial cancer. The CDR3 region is CASSFLRDTQYF. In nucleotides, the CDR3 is TGTGCCAGCAGTTTCCTGAGGGATACGCAGTATTTT.